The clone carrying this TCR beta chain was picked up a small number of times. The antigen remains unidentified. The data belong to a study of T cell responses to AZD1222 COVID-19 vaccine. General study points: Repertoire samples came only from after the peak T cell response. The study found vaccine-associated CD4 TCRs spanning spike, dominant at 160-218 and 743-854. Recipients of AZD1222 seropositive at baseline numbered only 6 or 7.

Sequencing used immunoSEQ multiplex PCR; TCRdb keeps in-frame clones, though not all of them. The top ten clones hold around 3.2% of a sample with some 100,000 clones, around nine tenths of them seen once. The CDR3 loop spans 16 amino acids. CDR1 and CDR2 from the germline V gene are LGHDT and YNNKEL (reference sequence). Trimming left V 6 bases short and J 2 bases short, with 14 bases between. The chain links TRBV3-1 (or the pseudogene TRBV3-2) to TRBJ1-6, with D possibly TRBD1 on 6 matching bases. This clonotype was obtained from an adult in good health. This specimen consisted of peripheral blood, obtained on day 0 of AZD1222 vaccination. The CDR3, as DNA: TGTGCCAGCAGTGGGGGCGACGGCCCCTATAATTCACCCCTCCACTTT. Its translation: CASSGGDGPYNSPLHF.